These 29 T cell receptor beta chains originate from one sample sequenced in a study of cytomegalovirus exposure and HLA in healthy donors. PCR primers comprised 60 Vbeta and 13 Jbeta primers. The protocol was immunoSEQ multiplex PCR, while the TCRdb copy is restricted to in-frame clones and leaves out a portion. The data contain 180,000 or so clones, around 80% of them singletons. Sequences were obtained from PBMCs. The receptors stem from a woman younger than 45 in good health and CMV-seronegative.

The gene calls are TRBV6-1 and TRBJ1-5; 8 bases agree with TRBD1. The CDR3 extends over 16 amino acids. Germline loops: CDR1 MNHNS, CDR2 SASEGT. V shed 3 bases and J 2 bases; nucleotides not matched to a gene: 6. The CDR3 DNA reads TGTGCCAGCAGTGATCGCAGGGGGCAAGGCAATCAGCCCCAGCATTTT. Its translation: CASSDRRGQGNQPQHF.

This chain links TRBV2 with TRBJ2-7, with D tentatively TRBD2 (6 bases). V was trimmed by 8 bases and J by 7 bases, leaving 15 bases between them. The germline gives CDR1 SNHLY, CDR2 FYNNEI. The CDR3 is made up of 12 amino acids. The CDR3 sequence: CASSWVGGEQYF. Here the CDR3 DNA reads TGTGCCAGCTCCTGGGTGGGAGGTGAGCAGTACTTC. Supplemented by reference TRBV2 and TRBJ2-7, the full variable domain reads EPEVTQTPSHQVTQMGQEVILRCVPISNHLYFYWYRQILGQKVEFLVSFYNNEISEKSEIFDDQFSVERPDGSNFTLKIRSTKLEDSAMYFCASSWVGGEQYFGPGTRLTVT.

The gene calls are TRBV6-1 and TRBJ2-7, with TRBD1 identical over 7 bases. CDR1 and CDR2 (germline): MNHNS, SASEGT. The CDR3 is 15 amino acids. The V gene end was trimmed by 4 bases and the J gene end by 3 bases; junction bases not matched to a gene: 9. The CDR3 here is CASSAADRVGYEQYF. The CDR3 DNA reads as TGTGCCAGCAGTGCCGCCGACAGGGTGGGCTACGAGCAGTACTTC.

The chain's CDR3 is CASSMKGATGELFF. CDR3 nucleotide sequence: TGTGCCAGTAGTATGAAGGGGGCGACCGGGGAGCTGTTTTTT. V gene TRBV19 combines with J gene TRBJ2-2; TRBD1 matches at 7 bases. With 3 bases clipped from V and 5 bases from J, the junction kept 3 bases outside the gene matches. The CDR3 extends over 14 amino acids. Germline CDR1 reads LNHDA; CDR2 reads SQIVND (reference sequence).

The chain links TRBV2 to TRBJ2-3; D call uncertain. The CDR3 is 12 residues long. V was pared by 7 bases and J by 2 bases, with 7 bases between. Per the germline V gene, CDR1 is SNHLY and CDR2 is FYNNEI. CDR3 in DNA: TGTGCCAGCACCGCGGCCACAGATACGCAGTATTTT. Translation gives CASTAATDTQYF.

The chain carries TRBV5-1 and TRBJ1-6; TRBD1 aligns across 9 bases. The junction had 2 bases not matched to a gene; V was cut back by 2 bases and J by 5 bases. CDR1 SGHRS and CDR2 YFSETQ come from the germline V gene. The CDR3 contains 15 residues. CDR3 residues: CASSLQGANNSPLHF. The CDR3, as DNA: TGCGCCAGCAGCTTACAGGGGGCGAATAATTCACCCCTCCACTTT.

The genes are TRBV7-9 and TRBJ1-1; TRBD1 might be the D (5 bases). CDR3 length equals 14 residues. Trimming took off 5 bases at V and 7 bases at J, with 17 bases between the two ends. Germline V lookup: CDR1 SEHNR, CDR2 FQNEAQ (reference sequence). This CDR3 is CASSPQQGNDEAFF. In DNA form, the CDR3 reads TGTGCCAGCAGCCCACAGCAGGGAAACGATGAAGCTTTCTTT.

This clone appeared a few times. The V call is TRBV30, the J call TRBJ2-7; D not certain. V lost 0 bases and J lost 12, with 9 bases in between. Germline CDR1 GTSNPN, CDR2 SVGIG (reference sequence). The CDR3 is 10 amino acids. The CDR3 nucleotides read TGTGCCTGGAGTGTTGTGCCCAGGTACTTC. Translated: CAWSVVPRYF.

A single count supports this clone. This CDR3 is CASSQRTVEIYEQYF. In nucleotides, the CDR3 is TGTGCCAGCAGCCAAAGGACAGTAGAAATCTACGAGCAGTACTTC. The chain combines TRBV14 with TRBJ2-7; tentative D call: TRBD1 (6 bases). The V gene's germline CDR1 is SGHDN and CDR2 FVKESK. The CDR3 runs to 15 residues. Trimming cost V 2 bases and J 3 bases, with 14 bases left between them.

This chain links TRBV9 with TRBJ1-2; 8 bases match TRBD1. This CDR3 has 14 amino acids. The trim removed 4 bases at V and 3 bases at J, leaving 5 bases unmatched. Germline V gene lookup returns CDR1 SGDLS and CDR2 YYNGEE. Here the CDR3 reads CASSTGTGDYGYTF. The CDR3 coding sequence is TGTGCCAGCAGCACTGGGACAGGCGACTATGGCTACACCTTC. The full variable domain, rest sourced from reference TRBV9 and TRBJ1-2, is DSGVTQTPKHLITATGQRVTLRCSPRSGDLSVYWYQQSLDQGLQFLIQYYNGEERAKGNILERFSAQQFPDLHSELNLSSLELGDSALYFCASSTGTGDYGYTFGSGTRLTVV.

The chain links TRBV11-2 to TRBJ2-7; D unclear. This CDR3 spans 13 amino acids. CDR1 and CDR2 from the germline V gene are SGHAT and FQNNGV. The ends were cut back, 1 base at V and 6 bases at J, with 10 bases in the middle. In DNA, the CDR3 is TGTGCCAGCAGCTTAGGAGGTCCGGTCGAGCAGTACTTC. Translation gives CASSLGGPVEQYF.

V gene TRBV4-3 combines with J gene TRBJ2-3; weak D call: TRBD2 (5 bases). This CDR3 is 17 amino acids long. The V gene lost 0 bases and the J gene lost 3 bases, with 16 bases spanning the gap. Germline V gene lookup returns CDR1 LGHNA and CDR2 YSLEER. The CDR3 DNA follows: TGCGCCAGCAGCCAAGAAGGACTCCAAACCCCAACAGATACGCAGTATTTT. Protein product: CASSQEGLQTPTDTQYF.

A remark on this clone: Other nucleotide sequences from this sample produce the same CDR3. CDR3 sequence reads: CASSAGTRYNEQFF. In nucleotides, the CDR3 is TGTGCCAGCAGCGCAGGGACACGATACAATGAGCAGTTCTTC. J is TRBJ2-1 and V is TRBV9; D perhaps matches TRBD1 (6 bases). V was shortened by 3 bases and J by 4 bases, with 11 bases between the two germline ends. The germline CDR1 and CDR2 sequences are SGDLS and YYNGEE. This CDR3 comprises 14 residues. The whole variable domain, filled in from reference TRBV9 and TRBJ2-1, reads DSGVTQTPKHLITATGQRVTLRCSPRSGDLSVYWYQQSLDQGLQFLIQYYNGEERAKGNILERFSAQQFPDLHSELNLSSLELGDSALYFCASSAGTRYNEQFFGPGTRLTVL.

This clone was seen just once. The CDR3 region has the DNA TGTGCCAGCAGCGTCGGCAGGGATCGGACGCAGTATTTT. It codes for CASSVGRDRTQYF. V and J are TRBV9 and TRBJ2-3; D may be TRBD1 (5 bases). CDR3 size: 13 residues. The germline gives CDR1 SGDLS, CDR2 YYNGEE. Deletions cut 2 bases from V and 9 bases from J, with 13 bases between.

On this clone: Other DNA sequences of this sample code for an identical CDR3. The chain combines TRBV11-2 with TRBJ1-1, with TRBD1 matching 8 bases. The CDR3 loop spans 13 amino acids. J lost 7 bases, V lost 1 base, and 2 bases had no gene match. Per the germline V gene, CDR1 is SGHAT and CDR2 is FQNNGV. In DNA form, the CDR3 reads TGTGCCAGCAGCTTAGGGACAGGGTTTGAAGCTTTCTTT. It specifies CASSLGTGFEAFF. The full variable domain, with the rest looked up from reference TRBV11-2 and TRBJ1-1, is EAGVAQSPRYKIIEKRQSVAFWCNPISGHATLYWYQQILGQGPKLLIQFQNNGVVDDSQLPKDRFSAERLKGVDSTLKIQPAKLEDSAVYLCASSLGTGFEAFFGQGTRLTVV.

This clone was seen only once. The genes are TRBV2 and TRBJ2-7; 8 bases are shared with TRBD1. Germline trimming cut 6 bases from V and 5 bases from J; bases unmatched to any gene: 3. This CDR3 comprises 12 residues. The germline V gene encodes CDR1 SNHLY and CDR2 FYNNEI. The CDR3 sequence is CASSDRGNEQYF. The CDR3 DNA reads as TGTGCCAGCAGCGACAGGGGTAACGAGCAGTACTTC. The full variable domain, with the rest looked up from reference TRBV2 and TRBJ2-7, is EPEVTQTPSHQVTQMGQEVILRCVPISNHLYFYWYRQILGQKVEFLVSFYNNEISEKSEIFDDQFSVERPDGSNFTLKIRSTKLEDSAMYFCASSDRGNEQYFGPGTRLTVT.

The CDR3 DNA reads as TGTGCCAGCAGCTTAATACAGGGCTATGAAGCTTTCTTT. Residues: CASSLIQGYEAFF. V is TRBV11-1 and J is TRBJ1-1, with D possibly matching TRBD1 (6 bases). CDR1 is SGHAT and CDR2 is FQDESV in the germline V gene (reference sequence). This CDR3 comprises 13 residues. V gave up 2 bases and J gave up 7 bases, with 11 bases separating them.

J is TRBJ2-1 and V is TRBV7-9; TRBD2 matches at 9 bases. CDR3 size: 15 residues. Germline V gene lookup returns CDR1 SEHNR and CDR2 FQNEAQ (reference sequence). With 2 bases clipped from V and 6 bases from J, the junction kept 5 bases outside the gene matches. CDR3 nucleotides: TGTGCCAGCAGCTTATTCGGGACTAGCCCCAATGAGCAGTTCTTC. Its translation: CASSLFGTSPNEQFF.

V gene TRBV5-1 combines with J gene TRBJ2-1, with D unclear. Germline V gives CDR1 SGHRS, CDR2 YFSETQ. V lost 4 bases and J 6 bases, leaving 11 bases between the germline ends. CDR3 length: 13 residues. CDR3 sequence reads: CASSVKQFNEQFF. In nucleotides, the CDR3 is TGCGCCAGCAGCGTCAAGCAATTCAATGAGCAGTTCTTC. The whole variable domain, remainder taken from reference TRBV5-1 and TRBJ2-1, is KAGVTQTPRYLIKTRGQQVTLSCSPISGHRSVSWYQQTPGQGLQFLFEYFSETQRNKGNFPGRFSGRQFSNSRSEMNVSTLELGDSALYLCASSVKQFNEQFFGPGTRLTVL.

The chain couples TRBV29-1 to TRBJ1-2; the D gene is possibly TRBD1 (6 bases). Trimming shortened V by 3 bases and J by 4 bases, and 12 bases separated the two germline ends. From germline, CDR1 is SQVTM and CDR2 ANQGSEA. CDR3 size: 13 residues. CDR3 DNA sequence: TGCAGCGTTGAGGGGGCCACGGGCTATGGCTACACCTTC. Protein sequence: CSVEGATGYGYTF. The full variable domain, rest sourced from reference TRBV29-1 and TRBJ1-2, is SAVISQKPSRDICQRGTSLTIQCQVDSQVTMMFWYRQQPGQSLTLIATANQGSEATYESGFVIDKFPISRPNLTFSTLTVSNMSPEDSSIYLCSVEGATGYGYTFGSGTRLTVV.

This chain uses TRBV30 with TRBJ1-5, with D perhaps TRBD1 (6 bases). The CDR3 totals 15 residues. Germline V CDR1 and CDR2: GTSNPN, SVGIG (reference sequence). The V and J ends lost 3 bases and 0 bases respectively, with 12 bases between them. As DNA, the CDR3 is TGTGCCTGGAGCGGGAGGGGGGATAGCAATCAGCCCCAGCATTTT. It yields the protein CAWSGRGDSNQPQHF.

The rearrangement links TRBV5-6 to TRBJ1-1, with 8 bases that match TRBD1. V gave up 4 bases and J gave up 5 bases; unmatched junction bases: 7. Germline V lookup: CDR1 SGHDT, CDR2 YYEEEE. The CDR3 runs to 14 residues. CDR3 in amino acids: CASSGQGRTTEAFF. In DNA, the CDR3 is TGTGCCAGCAGCGGACAGGGTCGTACGACTGAAGCTTTCTTT.

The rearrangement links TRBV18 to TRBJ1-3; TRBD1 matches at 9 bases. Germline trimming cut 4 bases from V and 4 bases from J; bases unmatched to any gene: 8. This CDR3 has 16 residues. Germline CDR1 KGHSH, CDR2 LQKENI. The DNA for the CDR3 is TGTGCCAGCTCACTCTCCGGGACAGGGAAGGGAAACACCATATATTTT. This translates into CASSLSGTGKGNTIYF.

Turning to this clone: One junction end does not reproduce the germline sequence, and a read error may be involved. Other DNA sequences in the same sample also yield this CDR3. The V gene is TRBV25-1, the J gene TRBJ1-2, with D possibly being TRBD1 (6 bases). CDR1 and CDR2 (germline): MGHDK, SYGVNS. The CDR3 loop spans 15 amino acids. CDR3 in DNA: TGCGCCAGCAGCATTACGACAGGCGGACTTTATGGCTACACCTTC. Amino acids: CASSITTGGLYGYTF.

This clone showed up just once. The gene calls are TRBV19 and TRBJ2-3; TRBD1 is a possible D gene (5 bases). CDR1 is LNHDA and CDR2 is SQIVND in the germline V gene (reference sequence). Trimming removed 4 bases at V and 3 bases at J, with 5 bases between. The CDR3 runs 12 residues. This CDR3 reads CASSTGTDTQYF. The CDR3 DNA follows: TGTGCCAGTAGTACAGGGACAGATACGCAGTATTTT.

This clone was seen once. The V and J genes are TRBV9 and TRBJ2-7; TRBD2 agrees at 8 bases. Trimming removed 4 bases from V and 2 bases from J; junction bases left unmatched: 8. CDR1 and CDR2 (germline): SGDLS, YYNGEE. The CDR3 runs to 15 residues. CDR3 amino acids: CASSTAGGGPYEQYF. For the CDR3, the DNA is TGTGCCAGCAGCACCGCCGGGGGGGGACCCTACGAGCAGTACTTC.

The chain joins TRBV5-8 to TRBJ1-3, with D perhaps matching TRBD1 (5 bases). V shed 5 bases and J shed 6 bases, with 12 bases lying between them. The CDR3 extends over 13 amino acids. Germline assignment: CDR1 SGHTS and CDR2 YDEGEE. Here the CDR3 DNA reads TGTGCCAGCAGACCGCGGGGGGAAAACACCATATATTTT. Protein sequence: CASRPRGENTIYF.

In DNA, the CDR3 is TGCGCCAGCAGCCAAGATCAATTAGCGGGGGGGCCGCGGAACATTCAGTACTTC. Encoded protein: CASSQDQLAGGPRNIQYF. The chain uses TRBV4-1 and TRBJ2-4; TRBD2 matches at 11 bases. There are 18 residues in the CDR3. The germline V gene has CDR1 MGHRA and CDR2 YSYEKL. With 0 bases clipped from V and 7 bases from J, the junction kept 11 bases outside the gene matches.

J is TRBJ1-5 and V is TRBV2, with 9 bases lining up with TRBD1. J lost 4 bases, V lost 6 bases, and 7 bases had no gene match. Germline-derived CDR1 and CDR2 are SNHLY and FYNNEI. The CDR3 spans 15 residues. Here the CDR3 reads CASRRGQGGNQPQHF. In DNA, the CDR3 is TGTGCCAGCAGGAGGGGACAGGGAGGGAATCAGCCCCAGCATTTT.